This TCR beta chain derives from a study of T cell repertoires in cytomegalovirus infection. Study-level points and caveats: Ex vivo responses were dominated by HLA-C-restricted CMV-specific TCR beta clonotypes. Summed frequency of public TCR beta families distinguished CMV carriers with the relevant HLA.

About this clonotype itself: Its matching antigen is unknown.

CDR1 is SGHDT, CDR2 YYEEEE, per germline. V was clipped by 1 base and J by 4 bases, with 9 bases between them. This CDR3 contains 14 residues. TCRdb re-analysed the reads in MiXCR, keeping a single row per CDR3 protein. The table has some 800,000 distinct CDR3 sequences, around a third seen once. The chain is built from TRBV5-6 and TRBJ1-5; D ambiguous. The material was cultured CD8+ T cells from PBMCs, obtained from culture after CMV antigen stimulation. This TCR derives from a human donor in good health (CMV status not recorded). Some clones in this sample may be carry-over from other donors' samples. The CDR3 spells CASSLRRENQPQHF. The CDR3 DNA follows: TGTGCCAGCAGCTTGAGAAGAGAAAATCAGCCCCAGCATTTT.